This TCR beta chain was captured in a study of blood T cell repertoires in COVID-19. Study as a whole: COVID-19 samples from acute and convalescent phases originated in the United States, Italy and Spain.

In terms of age and location, participants ranged from roughly 18 to 100 years and lived in roughly 22 US areas. Participants reported their clinical history, and cohort assignment relied on those reports. Original processing notes: For nucleated cells, counts were estimated from reference gene primer amplification. Sequencing used immunoSEQ multiplex PCR; TCRdb keeps in-frame clones, though not all of them. Clone size and the V and J calls come from that table; the DNA yielded D and trimming. This table holds 120,000 to 150,000 clones, approximately 84% found once. Trimming removed 5 bases from V and 2 bases from J; junction bases left unmatched: 6. CDR3 length: 16 residues. Germline loops: CDR1 MDHEN, CDR2 SYDVKM.

V gene TRBV28 combines with J gene TRBJ2-1, with TRBD1 matching over 10 bases. This TCR derives from a man aged 40-49 years with acute COVID-19. The source material was PBMCs or T cells enriched from blood (not recorded which). The CDR3 here is CASSTPGTGAYNEQFF. For the CDR3, the DNA is TGTGCCAGCAGTACCCCCGGGACAGGGGCCTACAATGAGCAGTTCTTC.